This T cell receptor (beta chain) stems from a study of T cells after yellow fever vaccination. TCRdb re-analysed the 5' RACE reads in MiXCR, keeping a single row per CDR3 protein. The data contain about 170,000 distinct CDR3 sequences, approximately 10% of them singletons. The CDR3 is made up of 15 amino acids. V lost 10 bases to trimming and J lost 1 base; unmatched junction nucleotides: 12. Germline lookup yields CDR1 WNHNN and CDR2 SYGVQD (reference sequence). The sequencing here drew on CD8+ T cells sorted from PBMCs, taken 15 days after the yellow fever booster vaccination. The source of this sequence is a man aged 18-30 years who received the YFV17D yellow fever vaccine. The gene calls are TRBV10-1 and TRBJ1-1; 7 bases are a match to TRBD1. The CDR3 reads CAKGQTDSQNTEAFF. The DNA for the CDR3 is TGCGCCAAGGGACAGACAGATTCTCAGAACACTGAAGCTTTCTTT.